A selection of T cell receptor beta chains follows, all from one sample in a study of control samples from healthy donors and cancer patients. TCRdb's copy holds only in-frame clones and misses some; the assay was immunoSEQ multiplex PCR. The repertoire has under 200,000 clones, approximately 96% of them found once; the top ten carry under 8.5%. The sequenced material came from blood. The receptors here all came from a woman aged 40 to 55 in good health. Each CDR3 is given with its conserved first and last residue. Each record gives: CDR3 protein, V gene, J gene.

CDR3aa: CASRWGRDTEAFF
v_gene: TRBV5-6
j_gene: TRBJ1-1

CDR3aa: CASSQARGYGYTF
v_gene: TRBV4-3
j_gene: TRBJ1-2

CDR3aa: CASSFEGMNTEAFF
v_gene: TRBV5-5
j_gene: TRBJ1-1

CDR3aa: CASSTGQPSNTGELFF
v_gene: TRBV19
j_gene: TRBJ2-2

CDR3aa: CASSPGQGGEETQYF
v_gene: TRBV18
j_gene: TRBJ2-5

CDR3aa: CASSPASFSNQPQHF
v_gene: TRBV5-5
j_gene: TRBJ1-5

CDR3aa: CASRERGQVPEQYF
v_gene: TRBV19
j_gene: TRBJ2-7

CDR3aa: CASSLSGGGGYTF
v_gene: TRBV27
j_gene: TRBJ1-2

CDR3aa: CASSESRNLAKNIQYF
v_gene: TRBV10-2
j_gene: TRBJ2-4

CDR3aa: CASSPTSGKYYEQYF
v_gene: TRBV11-2
j_gene: TRBJ2-7

CDR3aa: CASSQGHEETQYF
v_gene: TRBV4-3
j_gene: TRBJ2-5

CDR3aa: CASSQDGTPSSYEQYF
v_gene: TRBV4-1
j_gene: TRBJ2-7

CDR3aa: CASNVGTGVSYEQYF
v_gene: TRBV6-5
j_gene: TRBJ2-7

CDR3aa: CASSQDGRRGGGGYTF
v_gene: TRBV3-1/TRBV3-2
j_gene: TRBJ1-2

CDR3aa: CASSFLGGRTDTQYF
v_gene: TRBV5-1
j_gene: TRBJ2-3

CDR3aa: CASSLAGLAGVSAYEQYF
v_gene: TRBV7-2
j_gene: TRBJ2-7

CDR3aa: CASRAISGEETQYF
v_gene: TRBV19
j_gene: TRBJ2-5

CDR3aa: CASSLAGALETQYF
v_gene: TRBV7-2
j_gene: TRBJ2-5

CDR3aa: CASRPTTGDYEQYF
v_gene: TRBV7-2
j_gene: TRBJ2-7

CDR3aa: CSARDPPSLVF
v_gene: TRBV20-1
j_gene: TRBJ2-1

CDR3aa: CAWREGLAGLYEQYF
v_gene: TRBV30
j_gene: TRBJ2-7

CDR3aa: CASSLGGGSGYTF
v_gene: TRBV6-5
j_gene: TRBJ1-2

CDR3aa: CASSPSGLAGVYEQFF
v_gene: TRBV27
j_gene: TRBJ2-1

CDR3aa: CASSQMGGSIRTDTQYF
v_gene: TRBV4-1
j_gene: TRBJ2-3

CDR3aa: CASSYKPGHSNTEAFF
v_gene: TRBV6-2/TRBV6-3
j_gene: TRBJ1-1

CDR3aa: CAWRDAGGADSPLHF
v_gene: TRBV30
j_gene: TRBJ1-6

CDR3aa: CASKRADYDLNTEAFF
v_gene: TRBV27
j_gene: TRBJ1-1

CDR3aa: CASSRGPYEQYF
v_gene: TRBV12-3/TRBV12-4
j_gene: TRBJ2-7

CDR3aa: CASKDPKIPGQGNTEAFF
v_gene: TRBV27
j_gene: TRBJ1-1

CDR3aa: CASSEQGFENSPLHF
v_gene: TRBV6-6
j_gene: TRBJ1-6

CDR3aa: CASSYSAAETF
v_gene: TRBV6-6
j_gene: TRBJ1-2

CDR3aa: CASRPQGLNTEAFF
v_gene: TRBV5-1
j_gene: TRBJ1-1

CDR3aa: CASSIPFGRNNGYTF
v_gene: TRBV19
j_gene: TRBJ1-2